This section outlines one T cell receptor beta chain sequence together with its context. The data were obtained in a study of blood T cell repertoires in COVID-19. Method: immunoSEQ multiplex PCR; TCRdb's copy keeps in-frame clones and lacks some. Among 250,000 to 300,000 clones listed, just over 90% were seen once. V dropped 5 bases and J dropped 5 bases, with 12 bases sitting between them. The CDR3 extends over 13 amino acids. CDR1 and CDR2 (germline): LNHDA, SQIVND (reference sequence). This TCR was sampled from a woman aged 40 to 50 with acute COVID-19. Material for sequencing was PBMCs or T cells enriched from blood (not recorded which). V is TRBV19 and J is TRBJ1-1; D is unclear. CDR3 nucleotide sequence: TGTGCCAGTAGTGCCACTGCCCAAACTGAAGCTTTCTTT. This encodes CASSATAQTEAFF.